This T cell receptor beta chain was obtained from a study of blood T cell repertoires in COVID-19. Study as a whole: From the United States, Italy and Spain came samples of acute and convalescent COVID-19. PBMCs, B-cell-depleted T cells, or T cells were the source of the cDNA or gDNA that made up the material.

Original handling: Amplification of reference gene primers provided the estimated nucleated cell counts. Generated by immunoSEQ multiplex PCR, the TCRdb table keeps only in-frame clones and is missing some. V, J and clone size were drawn from that table, and D and trimming were deduced from the DNA. Found here are about 310,000 clones, roughly 89% of them singletons; the top ten hold about 1%. Germline loops: CDR1 KGHSH, CDR2 LQKENI. The CDR3 sequence is 15 residues long. After removal of 3 bases from V and 4 bases from J, the junction contained 6 bases not matched to a gene. Seattle patients were enrolled while actively infected and followed longitudinally. This clone was found once.

This sequence was found in a woman between 40 and 55 years old with COVID-19, enrolled during active disease. This chain uses TRBV18 with TRBJ1-2; 9 bases are shared with TRBD1. What was sequenced was peripheral blood. Here the CDR3 reads CASSPRTGEGYGYTF. CDR3 sequence (DNA): TGTGCCAGCTCACCGAGGACAGGGGAGGGCTATGGCTACACCTTC. The full variable domain, in which reference TRBV18 and TRBJ1-2 provide the parts outside the CDR3, is NAGVMQNPRHLVRRRGQEARLRCSPMKGHSHVYWYRQLPEEGLKFMVYLQKENIIDESGMPKERFSAEFPKEGPSILRIQQVVRGDSAAYFCASSPRTGEGYGYTFGSGTRLTVV.